This T cell receptor (beta chain) originates from a study of cytomegalovirus exposure and HLA in healthy donors (dated by TCRdb to the late 2010s). Looking at the study overall: In an earlier analysis of several hundred of the donors, 276 Gb of sequence data and some 120 million unique TCR beta sequences from about 180 million T cells were reported. An early release that covered approximately 600 HLA-typed donors contained approximately 300 gigabases of sequencing data and 85 million to 100 million unique TCR sequences. Among the approximately 400 genotyped donors, about 85% belonged to the genetic ancestry cluster associated with self-reported Caucasian donors. The study was designed to test whether signatures of past pathogen exposure could be identified by cataloging public T cell receptors. The study used immunosequencing to profile the T cell repertoires of 670 or so subjects and linked those repertoires to cytomegalovirus serostatus. In addition to the first cohort of about 650 subjects, a separate validation cohort of 100 to 150 different subjects was used. High-throughput TCR immunosequencing, statistical association of individual TCRs with disease status, and machine learning were combined to predict cytomegalovirus infection status. In a later analysis, previously published TCR beta repertoires from hundreds of donors were re-analyzed and high-resolution HLA genotyping was added so that TCR occurrence patterns could be studied. In the later analysis, no new phenotypic data were used to find candidate immune exposures; instead, reliance was placed on TCR beta sequences and their occurrence across donors. An earlier analysis of 450 to 750 of the donors used high-throughput TCR beta sequencing to judge whether each TCR beta V gene segment behaved as functional or pseudogenic. Donor age, sex, ethnicity and CMV serostatus were collected together with the repertoire data. Genome-wide SNP genotypes for about 65% of the roughly 700 donors were used in a later genetic analysis, which treated that subset as a discovery cohort. All discovery cohort repertoires had been generated using a single sequencing platform. Both class I and class II loci were covered by HLA typing, at four-digit resolution. Typing coverage varied by locus: roughly 620-640 donors for A, B, C, DRB1 and DQB1; roughly 560 for DQA1; approximately 570 for DPA1; roughly 470 for DPB1. Because of strong linkage in the cohort, roughly five DR-DQ haplotypes were treated as single units for association and clustering. Across 398 genotyped donors of the cohort, an average of 235,054 unique TCR beta nucleotide sequences per donor were sequenced, and approximately 17% of those sequences were non-productive.

Details on this clone: Its antigen remains unidentified. The input lacks base qualities; no much larger clone sits a single base away.

The library was prepared using the immunoSEQ multiplex PCR assay. For the multiplex PCR, a mixture combining 60 forward primers for TCR Vbeta segments and 13 reverse primers for TCR Jbeta segments was used. A multiplex PCR assay on genomic DNA amplified the CDR3 region of rearranged TCR beta genes. The amplified TCR beta libraries were sequenced on the Illumina HiSeq System as 87-base-pair reads. Regarding the original processing steps: In a later analysis, around 80 million unique TCR beta chains were counted across the roughly 670 repertoires, and roughly 9.9 million of these chains were shared by at least two donors. Raw reads were error-corrected and collapsed into unique sequences with a nearest-neighbor algorithm that merged closely related sequences to remove PCR and sequencing errors. CDR3 sequences were aligned to IMGT reference sequences to assign V, D and J gene segments. For a sequence to be retained, a match of at least six nucleotides was required to both a V gene segment and a J gene segment. A rearrangement was called productive if the CDR3 had no stop codons and remained in frame with V and J, and every other rearrangement was called non-productive. Following IMGT convention, CDR3 was defined as the stretch from the second conserved V-encoded cysteine up to the conserved J-encoded phenylalanine. The earlier analysis of about 590 of the donors excluded sequences that lacked an unambiguous match to a single V gene segment. An earlier analysis of a few hundred of the donors called V segments functional above 56.7% productive rearrangements and segregating when the between-donor standard deviation exceeded 5%. A statistical classification framework was developed to diagnose cytomegalovirus status using the catalog of TCR beta chain sequences. V and J gene assignment, in a later analysis, came from comparing TCR nucleotide sequences with IMGT/GENE-DB human TR gene sequences. In a later analysis, CDR3 sequences and most-parsimonious VDJ recombination scenarios were assigned using the TCRdist pipeline. In a later analysis, each TCR beta chain was defined by its CDR3 amino acid sequence together with its V-gene family, and reads without a unique V-gene family were excluded. A later analysis removed 600 or so highly shared, low-generation-probability nucleotide sequences to deal with suspected cross-contamination and a sequencing artifact. A later analysis calculated a clonal expansion index for each public chain from normalized within-repertoire ranks of inferred template counts. In a later analysis, generation probabilities were computed using a VDJ recombination model fitted to out-of-frame rearrangements, and the results were checked against IGoR. In a later analysis, TCR-TCR, TCR-HLA and TCR-CMV co-occurrence was scored with hypergeometric tests, and a repertoire-size bias correction was applied to TCR pairs. In a later analysis, false discovery rates were estimated by permuting HLA or CMV assignments 20 times. In a later analysis, co-occurring TCRs were grouped with DBSCAN, and TCRdist sequence similarity was added when clustering was performed within HLA-allele-positive subsets. For co-occurrence clustering, repertoires with fewer than 30,000 or more than 120,000 public chains were excluded, along with about five repertoires with anomalous nucleotide sharing. Held by TCRdb, this immuneACCESS table contains in-frame sequences only and omits some clones. Under half of the omission traces to an unresolved V gene where checked; the cause of the rest is unknown. The D gene and trimming were derived from the DNA, and the V and J assignments and clone size from that table. This sample lists approximately 89,000 clones; about 80% were detected once. The ten largest clones capture 10% of the sample.

CDR1 and CDR2 were assigned from the germline V gene (reference sequence) as MNHNY and SVGAGI. V is cut by 4 bases and J by 0 bases, and the space between the germline ends is 4 bases. Including the terminal cysteine and phenylalanine, the CDR3 comprises 13 residues. Here the CDR3 DNA is all that survives: 39 bases in frame from base 1. Findings and caveats that apply to the study as a whole: For the cohort, immune exposure information was limited to CMV serostatus. A further reported finding was that TCR beta sequences accurately predicted the HLA-A and HLA-B alleles for most subjects in the first cohort. Because HLA typing was missing for some donors at each locus, association tests included only the typed subset. In a later analysis, some 18,000 TCR beta sequences were associated with specific HLA alleles at a false discovery rate of 0.05. According to a later genetic analysis, donors in an Asian-associated ancestry cluster had fewer N-insertions in productive TCRs than the approximately 630-donor mean. Sequencing depth was assumed to be roughly uniform across donors in the presence/absence analyses, though that assumption may not hold. In a later analysis, most CMV-associated TCR beta chains were found to appear HLA-restricted, with HLA associations seemingly driven largely by CMV exposure. According to the authors, the approach could potentially be generalized to other disease states and immunological phenotypes. When HLA alleles, especially DR and DQ, strongly co-occurred, attributing TCR associations to individual alleles was difficult. A later genetic analysis associated a missense DCLRE1C variant with V-gene and J-gene trimming of TCR beta chains, and an independent cohort replicated the association. The study gave a list of 150 to 200 TCR beta chains associated with cytomegalovirus. Because counts were too low, seventeen rarely observed V segments, including chromosome 9 orphons, were excluded from the earlier analysis of some 590 of the donors. According to a later analysis, parvovirus B19, influenza, CMV and Epstein-Barr virus appeared linked to several top co-occurrence clusters. A cluster of highly shared sequence variants was judged likely to represent a technical artifact of the sequencing pipeline. A later analysis found that TCR association rates varied across HLA loci, with DRB1 alleles showing the most associated TCRs and HLA-C alleles the fewest. A few of the identified cytomegalovirus-associated TCR beta chains were confirmed in vitro to be specific for cytomegalovirus antigens. Correlated functional status among segregating V segments might reflect linkage disequilibrium, but an unknown experimental factor could not be ruled out. The cohort was sequenced for TCR beta chains only, and without alpha or paired-chain data the features that could be detected were limited. In an earlier analysis of 587 of the donors, most TCR beta V segments were observed in productive rearrangements about 87% or about 30% of the time, broadly matching IMGT annotations. The classifier was reported to diagnose cytomegalovirus status with high specificity and sensitivity in both the original and validation cohorts. Across donors, most TCR sequences were observed very rarely, whereas some public TCRs were present in many individuals. A later analysis found that HLA-associated TCR beta chains were more clonally expanded and had lower generation probabilities than equally common non-associated chains. Some IMGT-functional V segments, including TRBV6-2 and TRBV6-3, could not be told apart with the 87-base-pair reads, so those segments were excluded.

The cohort comprised under 700 healthy bone marrow donors. Cohort members were all nominally healthy when sampled, although unrecorded immune exposures were likely present. The donor tested CMV seropositive and was one of the 289 seropositive cohort members. Each donor provided a peripheral blood sample, and peripheral blood mononuclear cells were used for TCR beta sequencing. The Qiagen DNeasy Blood Extraction Kit was used to extract genomic DNA from the blood cell samples. This receptor chain uses TRBV6-6 and TRBJ1-3; a confident D gene designation cannot be given. The sample consisted of PBMCs. The TCR was taken from a man aged 25-40 years in good health and CMV-seropositive. CDR3 region: CASSFSSGNTIYF. The nucleotides are TGTGCCAGCAGTTTCAGCTCTGGAAACACCATATATTTT.